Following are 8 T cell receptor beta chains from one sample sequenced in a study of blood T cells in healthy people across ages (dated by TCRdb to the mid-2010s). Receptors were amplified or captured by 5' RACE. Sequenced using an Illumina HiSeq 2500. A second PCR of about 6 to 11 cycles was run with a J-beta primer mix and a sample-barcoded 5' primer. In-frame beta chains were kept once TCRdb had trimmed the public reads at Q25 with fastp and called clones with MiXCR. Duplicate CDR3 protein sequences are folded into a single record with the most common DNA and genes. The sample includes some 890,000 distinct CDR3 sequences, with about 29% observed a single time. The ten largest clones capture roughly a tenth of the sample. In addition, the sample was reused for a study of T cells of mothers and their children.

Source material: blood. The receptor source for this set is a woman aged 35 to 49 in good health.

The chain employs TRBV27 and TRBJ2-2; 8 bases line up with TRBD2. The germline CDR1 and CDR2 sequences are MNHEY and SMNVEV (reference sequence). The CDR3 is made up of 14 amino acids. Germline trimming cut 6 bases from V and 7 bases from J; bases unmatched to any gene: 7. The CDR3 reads CASRPGLVVGELFF. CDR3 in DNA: TGTGCCAGCAGGCCGGGACTAGTAGTCGGGGAGCTGTTTTTT.

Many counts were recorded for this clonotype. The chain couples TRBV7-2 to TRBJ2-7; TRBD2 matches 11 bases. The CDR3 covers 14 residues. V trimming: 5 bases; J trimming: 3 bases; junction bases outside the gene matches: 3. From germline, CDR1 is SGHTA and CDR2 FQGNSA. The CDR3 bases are TGTGCCAGCAGCCGAACTAGCGGGAGCTACGAGCAGTACTTC. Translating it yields CASSRTSGSYEQYF.

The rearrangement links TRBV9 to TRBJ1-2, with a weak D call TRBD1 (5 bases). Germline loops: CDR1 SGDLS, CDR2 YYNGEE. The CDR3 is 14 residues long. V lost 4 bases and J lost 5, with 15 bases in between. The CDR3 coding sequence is TGTGCCAGCAGCTCCGCCCAGGGTTTGTATGGCTACACCTTC. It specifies CASSSAQGLYGYTF.

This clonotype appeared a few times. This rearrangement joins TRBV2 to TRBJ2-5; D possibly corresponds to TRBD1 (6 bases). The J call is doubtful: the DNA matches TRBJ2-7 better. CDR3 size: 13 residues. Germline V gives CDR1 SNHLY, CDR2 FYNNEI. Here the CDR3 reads CASRVTGLTEQYF. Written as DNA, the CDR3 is TGTGCCAGCAGGGTCACAGGGTTGACCGAGCAGTACTTC.

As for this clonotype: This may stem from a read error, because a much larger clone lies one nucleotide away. CDR3 sequence (DNA): TGTGCCAGCAGTGAGACTAGCGGAAAATCATACAATGAGCAGTACTTC. This translates into CASSETSGKSYNEQYF. The chain is built from TRBV25-1 and TRBJ2-1, with TRBD2 matching 9 bases. TRBJ2-7 explains the end of the DNA better; the J call may be wrong. Germline CDR1 and CDR2: MGHDK and SYGVNS. The CDR3 covers 16 residues.

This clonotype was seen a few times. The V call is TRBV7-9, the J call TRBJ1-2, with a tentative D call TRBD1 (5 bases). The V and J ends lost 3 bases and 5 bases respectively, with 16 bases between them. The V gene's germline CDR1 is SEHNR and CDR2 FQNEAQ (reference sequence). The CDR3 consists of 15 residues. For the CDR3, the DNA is TGTGCCAGCAGCTTTGTGGGACGGAACTTATATGGCTACACCTTC. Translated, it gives CASSFVGRNLYGYTF.

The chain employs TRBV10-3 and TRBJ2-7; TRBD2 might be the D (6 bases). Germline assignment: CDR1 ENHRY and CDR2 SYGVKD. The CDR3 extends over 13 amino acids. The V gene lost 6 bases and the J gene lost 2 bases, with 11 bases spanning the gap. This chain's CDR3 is CAIREGPTYEQYF. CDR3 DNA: TGTGCCATCAGGGAGGGGCCCACCTACGAGCAGTACTTC.

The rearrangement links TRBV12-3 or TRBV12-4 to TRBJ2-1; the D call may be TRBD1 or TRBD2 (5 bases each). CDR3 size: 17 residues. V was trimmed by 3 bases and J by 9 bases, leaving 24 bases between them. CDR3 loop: CASSLKLLGTSGSEQFF. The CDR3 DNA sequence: TGTGCCAGCAGTTTGAAGCTTCTCGGGACCAGCGGATCTGAGCAGTTCTTC.